Listed here are 6 T cell receptor beta chains from one sample, sequenced in a study of cytomegalovirus exposure and HLA in healthy donors (dated by TCRdb to about 2017). Library preparation was by the immunoSEQ multiplex PCR assay. A mixture of 60 forward primers for TCR Vbeta segments and 13 reverse primers for TCR Jbeta segments was used in the multiplex PCR. TCRdb retrieved this table from immuneACCESS and kept in-frame rearrangements only. Not all clones are present; in checked studies, unresolved V genes account for under half, and no reason is known for the remainder. This sample's table lists around 210,000 clones. The top ten clones comprise roughly 1.2% of the sample. Material: PBMCs. The receptors were sampled from a girl aged 2 to 10 in good health and CMV-seropositive.

The CDR3 sequence: CATGTVSSGANVLTF. Written as DNA, the CDR3 is TGTGCCACGGGGACAGTAAGCTCTGGGGCCAACGTCCTGACTTTC. The genes are TRBV28 and TRBJ2-6, with TRBD1 identical over 7 bases. Per the germline V gene, CDR1 is MDHEN and CDR2 is SYDVKM. This CDR3 comprises 15 residues. J was trimmed by 0 bases and V by 10 bases; bases with no gene match: 6. Based on the CDR3 plus reference TRBV28 and TRBJ2-6, the full variable domain is DVKVTQSSRYLVKRTGEKVFLECVQDMDHENMFWYRQDPGLGLRLIYFSYDVKMKEKGDIPEGYSVSREKKERFSLILESASTNQTSMYLCATGTVSSGANVLTFGAGSRLTVL.

This rearrangement joins TRBV15 to TRBJ1-1; D unresolved. The CDR3 spans 13 residues. Germline-derived CDR1 and CDR2 are LNHNV and YYDKDF (reference sequence). V shed 3 bases and J shed 1 base, with 6 bases lying between them. CDR3 amino acids: CATSRSGNTEAFF. The CDR3 DNA is TGTGCCACCAGCAGGTCAGGGAACACTGAAGCTTTCTTT.

This chain joins TRBV13 and TRBJ2-5, with TRBD1 matching over 9 bases. With the DNA end fitting TRBJ2-7 better, the J assignment may be wrong. The V gene's germline CDR1 is PRHDT and CDR2 FYEKMQ (reference sequence). CDR3 length: 15 amino acids. DNA of the CDR3: TGTGCCAGCAGCCCAAGAACAGGGGGCGAAGGCGAGCAGTACTTC. Translated, it gives CASSPRTGGEGEQYF.

The rearrangement uses TRBV4-2 and TRBJ2-1; D is perhaps TRBD2 (5 bases). Looked up from germline, CDR1 is LGHNA and CDR2 is YNFKEQ. V lost 1 base to trimming and J lost 2 bases, with 9 bases between them. The CDR3 contains 15 residues. CDR3 region: CASSQGTDPYNEQFF. DNA for the CDR3: TGTGCCAGCAGCCAAGGGACTGACCCCTACAATGAGCAGTTCTTC.

The genes are TRBV19 and TRBJ2-2; D might be TRBD1 (5 bases). The CDR3 covers 14 residues. Trimming removed 2 bases at V and 5 bases at J, with 9 bases between. Germline V CDR1 and CDR2: LNHDA, SQIVND (reference sequence). CDR3 loop: CASSILGRTGELFF. The CDR3 DNA reads TGTGCCAGTAGTATATTGGGGCGGACCGGGGAGCTGTTTTTT.

This chain links TRBV28 with TRBJ1-5; D remains unclear. Germline CDR1 MDHEN, CDR2 SYDVKM. CDR3 length equals 14 residues. The V gene lost 0 bases and the J gene lost 4 bases, with 7 bases spanning the gap. The CDR3 DNA sequence: TGTGCCAGCAGTTTATGGTCGGGGAATCAGCCCCAGCATTTT. Amino acid sequence: CASSLWSGNQPQHF.